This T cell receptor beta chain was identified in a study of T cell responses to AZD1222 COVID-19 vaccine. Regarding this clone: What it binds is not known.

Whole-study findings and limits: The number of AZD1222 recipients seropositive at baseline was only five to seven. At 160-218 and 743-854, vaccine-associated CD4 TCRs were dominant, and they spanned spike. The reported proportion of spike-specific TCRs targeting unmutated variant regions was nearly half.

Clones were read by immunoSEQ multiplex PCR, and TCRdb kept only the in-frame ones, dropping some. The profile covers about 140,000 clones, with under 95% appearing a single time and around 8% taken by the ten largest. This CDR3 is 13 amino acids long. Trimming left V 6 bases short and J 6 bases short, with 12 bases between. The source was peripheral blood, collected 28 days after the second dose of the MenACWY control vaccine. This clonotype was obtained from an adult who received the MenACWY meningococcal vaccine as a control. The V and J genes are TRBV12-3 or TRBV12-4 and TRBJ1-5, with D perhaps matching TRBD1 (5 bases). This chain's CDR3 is CASSWGGGQPQHF. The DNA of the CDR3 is TGTGCCAGCAGCTGGGGGGGAGGTCAGCCCCAGCATTTT.